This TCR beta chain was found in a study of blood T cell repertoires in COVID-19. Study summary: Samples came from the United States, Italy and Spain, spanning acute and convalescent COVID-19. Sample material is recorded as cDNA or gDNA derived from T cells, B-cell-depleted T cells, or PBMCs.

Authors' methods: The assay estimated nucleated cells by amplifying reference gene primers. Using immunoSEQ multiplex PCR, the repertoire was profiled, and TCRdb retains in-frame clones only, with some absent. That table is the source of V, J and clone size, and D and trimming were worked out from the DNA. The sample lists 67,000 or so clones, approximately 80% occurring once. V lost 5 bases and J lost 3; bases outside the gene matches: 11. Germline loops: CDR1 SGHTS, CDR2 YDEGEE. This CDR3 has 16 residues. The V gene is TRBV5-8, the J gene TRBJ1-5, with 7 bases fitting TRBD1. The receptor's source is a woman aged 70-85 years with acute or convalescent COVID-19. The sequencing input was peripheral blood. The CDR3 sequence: CASRGVWDSSNQPQHF. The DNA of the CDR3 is TGTGCCAGCAGAGGAGTGTGGGACAGTTCCAATCAGCCCCAGCATTTT.